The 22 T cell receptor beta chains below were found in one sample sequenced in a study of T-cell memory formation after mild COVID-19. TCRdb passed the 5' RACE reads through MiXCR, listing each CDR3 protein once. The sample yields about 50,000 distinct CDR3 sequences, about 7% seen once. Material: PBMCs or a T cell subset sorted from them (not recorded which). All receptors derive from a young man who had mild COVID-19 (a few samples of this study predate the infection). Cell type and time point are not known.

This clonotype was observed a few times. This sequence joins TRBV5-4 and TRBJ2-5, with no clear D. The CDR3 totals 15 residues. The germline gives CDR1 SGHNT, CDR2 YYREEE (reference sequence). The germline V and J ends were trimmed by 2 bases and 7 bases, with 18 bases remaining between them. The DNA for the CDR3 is TGTGCCAGCAGCTTTAGTGTGTTTGCCCAGGTGACCCAGTACTTC. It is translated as CASSFSVFAQVTQYF.

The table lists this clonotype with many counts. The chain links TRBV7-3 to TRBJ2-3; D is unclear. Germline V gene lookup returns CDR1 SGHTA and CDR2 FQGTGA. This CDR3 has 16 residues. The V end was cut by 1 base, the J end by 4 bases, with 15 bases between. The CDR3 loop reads CASSLRSGRWADTQYF. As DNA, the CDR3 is TGTGCCAGCAGCTTAAGATCGGGTCGTTGGGCAGATACGCAGTATTTT. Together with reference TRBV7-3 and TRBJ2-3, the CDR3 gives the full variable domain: GAGVSQTPSNKVTEKGKYVELRCDPISGHTALYWYRQSLGQGPEFLIYFQGTGAADDSGLPNDRFFAVRPEGSVSTLKIQRTERGDSAVYLCASSLRSGRWADTQYFGPGTRLTVL.

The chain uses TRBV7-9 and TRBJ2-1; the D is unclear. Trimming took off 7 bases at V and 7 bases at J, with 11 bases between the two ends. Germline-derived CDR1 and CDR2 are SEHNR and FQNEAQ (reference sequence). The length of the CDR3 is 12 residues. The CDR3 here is CASNPRGNEQFF. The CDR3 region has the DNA TGTGCCAGCAACCCGAGAGGTAATGAGCAGTTCTTC.

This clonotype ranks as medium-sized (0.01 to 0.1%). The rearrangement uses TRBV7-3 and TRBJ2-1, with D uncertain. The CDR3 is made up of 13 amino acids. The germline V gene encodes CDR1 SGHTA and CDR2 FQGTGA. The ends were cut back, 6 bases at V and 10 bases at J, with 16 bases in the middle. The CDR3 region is CASSLIGLGEQFF. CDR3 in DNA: TGTGCCAGCAGTCTTATTGGCCTGGGGGAGCAGTTCTTC.

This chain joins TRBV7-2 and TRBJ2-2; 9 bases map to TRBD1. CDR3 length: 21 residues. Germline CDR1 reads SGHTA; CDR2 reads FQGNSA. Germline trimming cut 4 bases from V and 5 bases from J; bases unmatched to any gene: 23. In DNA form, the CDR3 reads TGTGCCAGCAGCTCCGCTTTGTTCCGGACAGGGGTTAGTAAGAAGACCGGGGAGCTGTTTTTT. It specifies CASSSALFRTGVSKKTGELFF.

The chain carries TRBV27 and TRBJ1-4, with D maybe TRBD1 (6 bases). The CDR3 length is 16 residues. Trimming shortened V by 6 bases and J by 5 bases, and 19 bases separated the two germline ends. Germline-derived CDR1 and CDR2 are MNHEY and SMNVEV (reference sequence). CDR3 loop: CASRKLSTGKNEKLFF. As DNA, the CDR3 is TGTGCCAGCAGAAAACTGTCGACAGGAAAAAATGAAAAACTGTTTTTT.

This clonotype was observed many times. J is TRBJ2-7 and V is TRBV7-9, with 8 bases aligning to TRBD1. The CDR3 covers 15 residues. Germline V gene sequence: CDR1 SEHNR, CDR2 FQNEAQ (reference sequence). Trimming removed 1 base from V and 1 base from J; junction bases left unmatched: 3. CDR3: CASSLGTGRSYEQYF. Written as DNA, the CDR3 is TGTGCCAGCAGCTTAGGGACAGGGCGGTCCTACGAGCAGTACTTC. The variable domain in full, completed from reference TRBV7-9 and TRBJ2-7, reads DTGVSQNPRHKITKRGQNVTFRCDPISEHNRLYWYRQTLGQGPEFLTYFQNEAQLEKSRLLSDRFSAERPKGSFSTLEIQRTEQGDSAMYLCASSLGTGRSYEQYFGPGTRLTVT.

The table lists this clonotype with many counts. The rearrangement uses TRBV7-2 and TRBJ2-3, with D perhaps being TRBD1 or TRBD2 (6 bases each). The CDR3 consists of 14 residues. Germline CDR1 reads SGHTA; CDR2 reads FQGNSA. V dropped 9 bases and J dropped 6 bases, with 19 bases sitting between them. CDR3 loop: CASSRRGAPDTQYF. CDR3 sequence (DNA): TGTGCCAGTAGCCGGAGGGGGGCCCCGGATACGCAGTATTTT.

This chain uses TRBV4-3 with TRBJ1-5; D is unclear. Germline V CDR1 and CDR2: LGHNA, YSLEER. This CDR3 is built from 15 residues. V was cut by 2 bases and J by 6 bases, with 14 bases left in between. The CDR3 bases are TGCGCCAGCAGCCAACAGAGGGAGGGAGGTCAGCCCCAGCATTTT. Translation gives CASSQQREGGQPQHF.

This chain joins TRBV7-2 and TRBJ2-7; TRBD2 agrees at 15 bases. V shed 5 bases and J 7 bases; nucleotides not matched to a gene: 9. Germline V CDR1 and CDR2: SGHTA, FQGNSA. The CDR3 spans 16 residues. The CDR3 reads CASSDGGTSGGREQYF. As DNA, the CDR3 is TGTGCCAGCAGCGACGGAGGGACTAGCGGGGGGAGGGAGCAGTACTTC.

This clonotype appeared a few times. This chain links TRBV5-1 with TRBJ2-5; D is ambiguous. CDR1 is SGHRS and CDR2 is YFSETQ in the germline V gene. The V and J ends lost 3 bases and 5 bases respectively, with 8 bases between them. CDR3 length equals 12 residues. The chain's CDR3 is CASSSEDETQYF. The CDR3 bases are TGCGCCAGCAGCTCGGAAGACGAGACCCAGTACTTC. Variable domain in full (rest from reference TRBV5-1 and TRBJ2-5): KAGVTQTPRYLIKTRGQQVTLSCSPISGHRSVSWYQQTPGQGLQFLFEYFSETQRNKGNFPGRFSGRQFSNSRSEMNVSTLELGDSALYLCASSSEDETQYFGPGTRLLVL.

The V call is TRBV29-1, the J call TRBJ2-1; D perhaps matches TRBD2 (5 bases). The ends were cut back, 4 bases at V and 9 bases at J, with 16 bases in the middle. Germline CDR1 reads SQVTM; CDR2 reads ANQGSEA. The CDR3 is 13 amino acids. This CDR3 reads CSVVVASRTEQFF. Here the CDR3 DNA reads TGCAGCGTTGTGGTGGCTAGCCGGACTGAGCAGTTCTTC.

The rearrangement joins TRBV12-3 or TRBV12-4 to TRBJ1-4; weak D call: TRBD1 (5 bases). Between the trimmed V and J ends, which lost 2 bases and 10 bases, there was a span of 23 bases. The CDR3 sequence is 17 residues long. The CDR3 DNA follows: TGTGCCAGCAGTTTAAGGTCCGTGACAGTCACCGGGCGAAAACTGTTTTTT. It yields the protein CASSLRSVTVTGRKLFF.

This CDR3 is CASSLFGGPRRDEQFF. For the CDR3, the DNA is TGCGCCAGCAGCCTATTCGGGGGGCCCCGACGGGATGAGCAGTTCTTC. This chain links TRBV4-1 with TRBJ2-1; D may be TRBD2 (7 bases). Trimming took 4 bases from V and 8 from J, leaving 21 bases between them. Germline V CDR1 and CDR2: MGHRA, YSYEKL. CDR3 length: 16 residues.

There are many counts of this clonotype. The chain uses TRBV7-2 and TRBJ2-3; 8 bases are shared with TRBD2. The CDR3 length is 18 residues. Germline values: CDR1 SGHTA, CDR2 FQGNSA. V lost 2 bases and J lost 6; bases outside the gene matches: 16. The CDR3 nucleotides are TGTGCCAGCAGCTTATTTCTTGCGGGGGGCACCGGCGTCGATACGCAGTATTTT. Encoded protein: CASSLFLAGGTGVDTQYF.

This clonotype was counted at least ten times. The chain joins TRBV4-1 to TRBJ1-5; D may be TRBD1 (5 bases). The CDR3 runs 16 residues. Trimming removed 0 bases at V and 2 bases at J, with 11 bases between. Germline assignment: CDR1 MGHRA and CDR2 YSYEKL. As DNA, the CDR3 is TGCGCCAGCAGCCAAGAAGGGTCGGGGGGCAATCAGCCCCAGCATTTT. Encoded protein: CASSQEGSGGNQPQHF.

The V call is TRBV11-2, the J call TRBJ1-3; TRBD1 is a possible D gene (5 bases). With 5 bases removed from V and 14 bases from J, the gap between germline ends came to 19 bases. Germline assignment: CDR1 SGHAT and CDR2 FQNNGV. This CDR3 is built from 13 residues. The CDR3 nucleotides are TGTGCCAGCAGCAAAAACCGGGACGCACTCTTATATTTT. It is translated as CASSKNRDALLYF.

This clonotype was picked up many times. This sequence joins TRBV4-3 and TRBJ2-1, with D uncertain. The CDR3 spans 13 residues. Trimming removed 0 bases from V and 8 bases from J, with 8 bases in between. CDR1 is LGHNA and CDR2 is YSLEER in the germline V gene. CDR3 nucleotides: TGCGCCAGCAGCCAAGATTGGGCCTATGAGCAGTTCTTC. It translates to CASSQDWAYEQFF.

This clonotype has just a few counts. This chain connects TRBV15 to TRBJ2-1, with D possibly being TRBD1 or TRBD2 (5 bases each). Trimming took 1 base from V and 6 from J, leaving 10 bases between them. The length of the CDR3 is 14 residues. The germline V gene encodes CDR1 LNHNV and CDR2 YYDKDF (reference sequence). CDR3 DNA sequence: TGTGCCACCAGCAGAGTAGGGGCGGGCAATGAGCAGTTCTTC. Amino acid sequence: CATSRVGAGNEQFF.

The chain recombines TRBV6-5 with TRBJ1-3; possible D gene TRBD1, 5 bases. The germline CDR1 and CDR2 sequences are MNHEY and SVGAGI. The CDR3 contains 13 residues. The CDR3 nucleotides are TGTGGCTCCCAGCAGGCAGGGGGAAACACCATATATTTT. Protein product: CGSQQAGGNTIYF.

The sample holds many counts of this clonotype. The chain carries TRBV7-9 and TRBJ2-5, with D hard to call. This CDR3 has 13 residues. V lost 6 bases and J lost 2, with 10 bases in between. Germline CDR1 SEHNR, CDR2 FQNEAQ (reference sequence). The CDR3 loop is CASSSGRQETQYF. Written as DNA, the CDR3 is TGTGCCAGCAGTTCCGGACGTCAAGAGACCCAGTACTTC. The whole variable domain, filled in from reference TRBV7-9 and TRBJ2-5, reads DTGVSQNPRHKITKRGQNVTFRCDPISEHNRLYWYRQTLGQGPEFLTYFQNEAQLEKSRLLSDRFSAERPKGSFSTLEIQRTEQGDSAMYLCASSSGRQETQYFGPGTRLLVL.

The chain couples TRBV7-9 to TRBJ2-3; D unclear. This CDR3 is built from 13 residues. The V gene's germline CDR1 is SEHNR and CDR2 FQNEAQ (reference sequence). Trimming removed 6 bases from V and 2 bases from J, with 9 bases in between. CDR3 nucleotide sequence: TGTGCCAGCAGGACTCGGGCCACAGATACGCAGTATTTT. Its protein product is CASRTRATDTQYF.